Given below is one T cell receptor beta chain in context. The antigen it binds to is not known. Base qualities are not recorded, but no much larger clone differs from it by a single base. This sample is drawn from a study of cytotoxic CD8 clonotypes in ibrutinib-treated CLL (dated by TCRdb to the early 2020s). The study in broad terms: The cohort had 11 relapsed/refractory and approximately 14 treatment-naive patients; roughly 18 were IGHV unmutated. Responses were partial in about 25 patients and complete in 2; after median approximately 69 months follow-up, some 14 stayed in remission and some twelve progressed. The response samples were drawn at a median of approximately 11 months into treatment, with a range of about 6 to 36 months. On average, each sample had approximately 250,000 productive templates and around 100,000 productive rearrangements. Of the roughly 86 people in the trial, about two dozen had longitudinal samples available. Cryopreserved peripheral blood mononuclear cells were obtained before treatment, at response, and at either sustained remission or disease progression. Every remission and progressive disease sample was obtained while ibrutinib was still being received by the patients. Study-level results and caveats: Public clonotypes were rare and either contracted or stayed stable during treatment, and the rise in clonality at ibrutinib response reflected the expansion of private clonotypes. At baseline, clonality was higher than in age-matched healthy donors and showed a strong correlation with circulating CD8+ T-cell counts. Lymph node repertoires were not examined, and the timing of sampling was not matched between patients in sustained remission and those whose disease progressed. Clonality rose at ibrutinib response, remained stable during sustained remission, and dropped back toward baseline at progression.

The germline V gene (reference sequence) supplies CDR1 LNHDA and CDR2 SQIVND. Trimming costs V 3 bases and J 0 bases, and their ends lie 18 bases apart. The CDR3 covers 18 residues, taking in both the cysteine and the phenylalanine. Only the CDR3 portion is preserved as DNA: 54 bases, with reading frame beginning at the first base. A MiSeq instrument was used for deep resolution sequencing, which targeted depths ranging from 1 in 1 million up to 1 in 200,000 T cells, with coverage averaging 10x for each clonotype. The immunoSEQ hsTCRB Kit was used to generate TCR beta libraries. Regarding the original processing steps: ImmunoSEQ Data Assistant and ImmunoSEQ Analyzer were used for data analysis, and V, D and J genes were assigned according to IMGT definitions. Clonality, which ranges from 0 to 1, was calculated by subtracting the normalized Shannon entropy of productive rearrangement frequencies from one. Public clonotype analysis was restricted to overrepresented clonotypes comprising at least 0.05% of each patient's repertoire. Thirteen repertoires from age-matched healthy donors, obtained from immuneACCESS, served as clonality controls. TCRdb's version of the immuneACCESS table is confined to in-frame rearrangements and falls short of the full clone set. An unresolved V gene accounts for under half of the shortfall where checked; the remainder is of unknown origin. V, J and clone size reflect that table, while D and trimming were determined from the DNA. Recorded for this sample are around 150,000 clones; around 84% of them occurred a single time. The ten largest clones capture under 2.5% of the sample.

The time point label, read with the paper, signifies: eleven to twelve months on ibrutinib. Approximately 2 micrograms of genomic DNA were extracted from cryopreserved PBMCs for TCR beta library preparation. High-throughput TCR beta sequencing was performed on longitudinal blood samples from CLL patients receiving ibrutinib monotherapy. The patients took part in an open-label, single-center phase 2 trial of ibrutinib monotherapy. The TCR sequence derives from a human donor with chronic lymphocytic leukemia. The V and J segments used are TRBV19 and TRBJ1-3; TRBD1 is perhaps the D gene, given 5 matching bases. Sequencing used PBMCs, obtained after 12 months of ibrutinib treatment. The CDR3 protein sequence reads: CASSIYGREGNSGNTIYF. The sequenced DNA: TGTGCCAGTAGTATCTACGGGCGCGAGGGGAACTCTGGAAACACCATATATTTT.